The rows below give T cell receptor beta chains drawn from one sample of a study of T cell repertoires in cytomegalovirus infection. Which antigens these TCRs recognize remains unknown. TCRdb re-analysed the reads in MiXCR, keeping a single row per CDR3 protein. The sample contains 86,000 or so distinct CDR3 sequences, roughly a quarter of which appear only once. Sequenced material: CD8+ T cells from cultured PBMCs, taken from culture after CMV antigen stimulation. The receptor set was obtained from a human donor in good health (CMV status not recorded). Some clones in this sample may be carry-over from other donors' samples. Each CDR3 is given with its conserved first and last residue. A D gene is named only where the DNA matches it firmly. Part of the rows lack a size; the others show once, few, many or a class for expanded clones.

v_gene	d_gene	len	j_gene	abundance	CDR3nt	CDR3aa
TRBV9	NA	15	TRBJ1-1	NA	TGTGCCAGCAGCGAGGGCCCCAGGGTTGACACTGAAGCTTTCTTT	CASSEGPRVDTEAFF
TRBV30	NA	15	TRBJ1-2	NA	TGTGCCTGGAGTGTACCCGGGTTGGGTAACTATGGCTACACCTTC	CAWSVPGLGNYGYTF
TRBV27	NA	14	TRBJ2-3	many	TGTGCCAGCAGTTTATCAGGGTACACAGATACGCAGTATTTT	CASSLSGYTDTQYF
TRBV11-2	TRBD1	15	TRBJ1-2	NA	TGTGCCAGCAGCTTAGACCCGGGACAGCTCTATGGCTACACCTTC	CASSLDPGQLYGYTF
TRBV12-3/TRBV12-4	NA	14	TRBJ2-6	few	TGTGCCAGCAGTTTAGCCGAGGGGGCCAACGTCCTGACTTTC	CASSLAEGANVLTF
TRBV4-3	NA	14	TRBJ2-7	NA	TGCGCCAGCAGCCAAGGAAGGGACCTCTACGAGCAGTACTTC	CASSQGRDLYEQYF
TRBV4-3	NA	19	TRBJ1-3	many	TGCGCCAGCAGCCAAGGCGGGGGGGAAGAGTGGGCCTTTGGAAACACCATATATTTT	CASSQGGGEEWAFGNTIYF
TRBV19	NA	12	TRBJ2-1	NA	TGTGCCAGTAGTAGGCATCCCAATGAGCAGTTCTTC	CASSRHPNEQFF
TRBV6-2/TRBV6-3	NA	14	TRBJ1-4	few	TGTGCCAGTTCTCACGAAGGGATGGGGGAAAAACTGTTTTTT	CASSHEGMGEKLFF
TRBV27	NA	14	TRBJ2-7	few	TGTGCCAGCAGTTTACGCGGACAAGACTACGAGCAGTACTTC	CASSLRGQDYEQYF